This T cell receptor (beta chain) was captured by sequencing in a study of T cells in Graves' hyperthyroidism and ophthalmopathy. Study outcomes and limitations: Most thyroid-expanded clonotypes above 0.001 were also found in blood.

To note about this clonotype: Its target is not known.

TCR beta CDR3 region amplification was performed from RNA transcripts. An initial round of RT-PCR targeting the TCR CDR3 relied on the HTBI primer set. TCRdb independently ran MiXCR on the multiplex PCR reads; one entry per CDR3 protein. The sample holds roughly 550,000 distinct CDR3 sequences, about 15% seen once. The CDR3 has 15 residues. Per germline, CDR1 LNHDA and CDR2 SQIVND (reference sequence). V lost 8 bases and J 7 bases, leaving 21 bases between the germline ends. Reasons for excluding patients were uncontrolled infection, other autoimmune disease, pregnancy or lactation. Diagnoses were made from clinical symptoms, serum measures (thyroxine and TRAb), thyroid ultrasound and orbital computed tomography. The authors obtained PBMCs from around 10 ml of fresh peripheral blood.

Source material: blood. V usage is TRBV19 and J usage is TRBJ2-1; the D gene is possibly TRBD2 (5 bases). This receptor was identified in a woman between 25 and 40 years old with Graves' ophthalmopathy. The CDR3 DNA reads TGTGCCAGTGAGACTAAATTTACCTACGGTAATGAGCAGTTCTTC. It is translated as CASETKFTYGNEQFF.